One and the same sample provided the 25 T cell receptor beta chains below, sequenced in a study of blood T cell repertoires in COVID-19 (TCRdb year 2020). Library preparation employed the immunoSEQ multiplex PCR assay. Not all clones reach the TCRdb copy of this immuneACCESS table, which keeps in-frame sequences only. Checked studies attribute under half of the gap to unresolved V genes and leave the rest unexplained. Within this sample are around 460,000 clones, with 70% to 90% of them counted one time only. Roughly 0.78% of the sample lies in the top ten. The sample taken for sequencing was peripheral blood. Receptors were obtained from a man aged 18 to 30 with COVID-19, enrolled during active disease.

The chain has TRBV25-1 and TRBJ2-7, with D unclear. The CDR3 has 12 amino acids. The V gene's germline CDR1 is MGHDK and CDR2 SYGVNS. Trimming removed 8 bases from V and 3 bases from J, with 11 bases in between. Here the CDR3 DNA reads TGTGCCAGCCGCAGGTCAGGCTACGAGCAGTACTTC. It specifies CASRRSGYEQYF.

CDR3 amino acids: CASSPHTGTGASFEQYF. The CDR3 nucleotides are TGTGCCAGCTCACCACACACCGGGACAGGCGCCTCGTTCGAGCAGTACTTC. This rearrangement joins TRBV18 to TRBJ2-7; 8 nucleotides align to TRBD1. CDR1 and CDR2 (germline): KGHSH, LQKENI. This CDR3 has 17 residues. The V segment lost 1 base and the J segment 6 bases; nucleotides outside the gene matches: 14.

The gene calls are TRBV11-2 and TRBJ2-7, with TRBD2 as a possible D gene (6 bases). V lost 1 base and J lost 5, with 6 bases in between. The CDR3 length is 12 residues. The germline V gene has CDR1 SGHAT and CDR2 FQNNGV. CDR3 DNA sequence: TGTGCCAGCAGCTTAGCGGGGGACGAGCAGTACTTC. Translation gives CASSLAGDEQYF.

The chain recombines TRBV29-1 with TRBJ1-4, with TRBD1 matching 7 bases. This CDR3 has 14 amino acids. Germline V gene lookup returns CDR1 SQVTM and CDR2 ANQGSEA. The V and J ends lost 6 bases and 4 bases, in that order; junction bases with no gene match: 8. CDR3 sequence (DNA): TGCAGCGTAGGGGTGGGACAGAATAATGAAAAACTGTTTTTT. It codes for CSVGVGQNNEKLFF. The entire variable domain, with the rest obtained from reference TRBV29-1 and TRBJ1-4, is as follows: SAVISQKPSRDICQRGTSLTIQCQVDSQVTMMFWYRQQPGQSLTLIATANQGSEATYESGFVIDKFPISRPNLTFSTLTVSNMSPEDSSIYLCSVGVGQNNEKLFFGSGTQLSVL.

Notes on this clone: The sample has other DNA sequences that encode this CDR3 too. This CDR3 reads CASSLTSGGANEQFF. The CDR3 bases are TGCGCCAGCAGCCTGACTAGCGGGGGGGCTAATGAGCAGTTCTTC. The rearrangement links TRBV5-1 to TRBJ2-1; TRBD2 matches 14 bases. The germline gives CDR1 SGHRS, CDR2 YFSETQ. The CDR3 consists of 15 residues. Unmatched junction bases numbered 4, after V lost 4 bases and J lost 7 bases.

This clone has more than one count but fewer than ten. In DNA form, the CDR3 reads TGTGCCAGCAGCTTGGCTCTAGCGCACAATGAGCAGTTCTTC. Encoded protein: CASSLALAHNEQFF. The V and J genes are TRBV5-4 and TRBJ2-1; D possibly corresponds to TRBD2 (6 bases). Germline CDR1 is SGHNT and CDR2 is YYREEE (reference sequence). V was trimmed by 0 bases and J by 5 bases, leaving 9 bases between them. The CDR3 consists of 14 residues.

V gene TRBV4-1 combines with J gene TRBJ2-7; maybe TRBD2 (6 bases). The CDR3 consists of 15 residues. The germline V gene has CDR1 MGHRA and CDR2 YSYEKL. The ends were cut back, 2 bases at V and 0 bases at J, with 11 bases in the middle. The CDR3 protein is CASSQTGAISYEQYF. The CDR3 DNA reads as TGCGCCAGCAGCCAAACGGGAGCCATCTCCTACGAGCAGTACTTC.

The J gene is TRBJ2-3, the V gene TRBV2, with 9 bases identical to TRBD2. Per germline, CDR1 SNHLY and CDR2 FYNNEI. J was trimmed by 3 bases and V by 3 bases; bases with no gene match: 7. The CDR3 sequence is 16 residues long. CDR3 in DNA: TGTGCCAGCAGTGACCGGCGGGGGGGATGGACAGATACGCAGTATTTT. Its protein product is CASSDRRGGWTDTQYF.

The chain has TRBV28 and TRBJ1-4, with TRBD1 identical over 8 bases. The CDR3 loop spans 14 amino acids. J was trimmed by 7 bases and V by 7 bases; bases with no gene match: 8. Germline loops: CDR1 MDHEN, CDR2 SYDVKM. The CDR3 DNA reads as TGTGCCAGCAACGCCCCCGGGACAGGTGAAAAACTGTTTTTT. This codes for CASNAPGTGEKLFF.

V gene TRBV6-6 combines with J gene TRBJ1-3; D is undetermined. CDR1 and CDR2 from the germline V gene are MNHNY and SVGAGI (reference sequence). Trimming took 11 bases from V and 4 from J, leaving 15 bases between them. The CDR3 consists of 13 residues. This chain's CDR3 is CAVLGGNGNTIYF. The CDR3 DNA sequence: TGTGCCGTTTTGGGAGGGAACGGAAACACCATATATTTT.

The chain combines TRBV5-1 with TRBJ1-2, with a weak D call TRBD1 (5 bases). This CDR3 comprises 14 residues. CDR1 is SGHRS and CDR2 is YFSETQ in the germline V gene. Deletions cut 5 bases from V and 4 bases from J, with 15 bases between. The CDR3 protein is CASSSFQGTYGYTF. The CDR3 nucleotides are TGCGCCAGCAGTTCATTTCAGGGAACCTATGGCTACACCTTC.

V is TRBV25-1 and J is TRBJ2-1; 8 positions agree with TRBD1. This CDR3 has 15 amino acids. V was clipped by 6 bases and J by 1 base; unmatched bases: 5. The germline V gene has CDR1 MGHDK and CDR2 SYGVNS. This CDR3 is CASSDTGGSYNEQFF. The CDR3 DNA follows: TGTGCCAGCAGCGATACAGGGGGTTCCTACAATGAGCAGTTCTTC.

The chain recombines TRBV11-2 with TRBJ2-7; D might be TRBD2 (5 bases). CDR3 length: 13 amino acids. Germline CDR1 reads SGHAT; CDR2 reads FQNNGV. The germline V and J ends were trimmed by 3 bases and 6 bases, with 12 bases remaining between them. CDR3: CASSFGSGSEQYF. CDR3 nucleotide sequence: TGTGCCAGCAGCTTCGGCAGCGGTAGCGAGCAGTACTTC. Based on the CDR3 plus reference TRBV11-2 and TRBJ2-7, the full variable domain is EAGVAQSPRYKIIEKRQSVAFWCNPISGHATLYWYQQILGQGPKLLIQFQNNGVVDDSQLPKDRFSAERLKGVDSTLKIQPAKLEDSAVYLCASSFGSGSEQYFGPGTRLTVT.

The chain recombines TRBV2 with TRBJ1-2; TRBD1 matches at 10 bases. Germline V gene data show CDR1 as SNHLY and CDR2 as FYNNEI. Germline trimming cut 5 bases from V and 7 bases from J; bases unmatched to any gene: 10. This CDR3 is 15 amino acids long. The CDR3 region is CASSPQDRGQGGYTF. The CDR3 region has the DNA TGTGCCAGCAGTCCCCAAGACAGGGGGCAAGGTGGCTACACCTTC. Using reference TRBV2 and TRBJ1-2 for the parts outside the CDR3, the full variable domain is EPEVTQTPSHQVTQMGQEVILRCVPISNHLYFYWYRQILGQKVEFLVSFYNNEISEKSEIFDDQFSVERPDGSNFTLKIRSTKLEDSAMYFCASSPQDRGQGGYTFGSGTRLTVV.

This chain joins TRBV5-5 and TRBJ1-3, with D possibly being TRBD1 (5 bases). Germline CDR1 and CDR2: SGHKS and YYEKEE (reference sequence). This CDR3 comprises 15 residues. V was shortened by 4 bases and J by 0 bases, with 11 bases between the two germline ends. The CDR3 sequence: CASSPGLNSGNTIYF. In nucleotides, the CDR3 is TGTGCCAGCAGCCCGGGACTGAACTCTGGAAACACCATATATTTT.

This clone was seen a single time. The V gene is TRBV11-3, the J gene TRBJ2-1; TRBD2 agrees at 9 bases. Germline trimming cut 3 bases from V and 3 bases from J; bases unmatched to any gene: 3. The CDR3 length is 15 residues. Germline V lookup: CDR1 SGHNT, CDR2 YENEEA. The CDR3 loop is CASSFSGSVYNEQFF. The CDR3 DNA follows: TGTGCCAGCAGCTTTAGCGGGAGCGTCTACAATGAGCAGTTCTTC.

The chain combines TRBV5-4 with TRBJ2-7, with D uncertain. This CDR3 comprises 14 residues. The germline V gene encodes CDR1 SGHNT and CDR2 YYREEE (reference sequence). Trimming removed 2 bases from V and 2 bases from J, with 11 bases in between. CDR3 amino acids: CASSFGQAPYEQYF. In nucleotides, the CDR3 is TGTGCCAGCAGCTTTGGTCAAGCTCCCTACGAGCAGTACTTC.

The CDR3 loop is CNGGQPQHF. The CDR3 nucleotides read TGCAATGGGGGGCAGCCCCAGCATTTT. This rearrangement joins TRBV20-1 to TRBJ1-5, with D perhaps matching TRBD1 (5 bases). This CDR3 spans 9 amino acids. Germline CDR1 is DFQATT and CDR2 is SNEGSKA (reference sequence).

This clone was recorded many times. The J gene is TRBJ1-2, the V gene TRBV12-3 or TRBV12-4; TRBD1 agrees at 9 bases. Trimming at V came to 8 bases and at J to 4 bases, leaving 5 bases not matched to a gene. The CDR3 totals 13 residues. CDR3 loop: CASENRGRYGYTF. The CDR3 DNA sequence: TGTGCCAGCGAGAACAGGGGGCGCTATGGCTACACCTTC.

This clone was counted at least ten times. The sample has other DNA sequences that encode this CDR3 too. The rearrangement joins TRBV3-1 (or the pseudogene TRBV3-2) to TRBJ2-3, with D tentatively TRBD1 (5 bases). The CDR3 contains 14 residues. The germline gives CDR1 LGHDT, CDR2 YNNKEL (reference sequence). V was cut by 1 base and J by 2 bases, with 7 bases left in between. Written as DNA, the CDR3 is TGTGCCAGCAGCCAAGGACAGTTCACAGATACGCAGTATTTT. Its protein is CASSQGQFTDTQYF.

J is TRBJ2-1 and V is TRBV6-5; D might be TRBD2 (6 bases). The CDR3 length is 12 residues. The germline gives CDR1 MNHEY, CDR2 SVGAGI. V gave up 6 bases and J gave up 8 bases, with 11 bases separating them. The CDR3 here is CASSMTSHEQFF. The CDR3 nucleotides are TGTGCCAGCAGCATGACTAGTCATGAGCAGTTCTTC.

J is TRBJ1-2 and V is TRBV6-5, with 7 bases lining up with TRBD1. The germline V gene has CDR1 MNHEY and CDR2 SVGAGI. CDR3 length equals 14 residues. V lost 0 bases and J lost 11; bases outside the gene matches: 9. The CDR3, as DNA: TGTGCCAGCAGTTACTCGAGGCAGGGGGTGGGGTACACCTTC. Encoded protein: CASSYSRQGVGYTF.

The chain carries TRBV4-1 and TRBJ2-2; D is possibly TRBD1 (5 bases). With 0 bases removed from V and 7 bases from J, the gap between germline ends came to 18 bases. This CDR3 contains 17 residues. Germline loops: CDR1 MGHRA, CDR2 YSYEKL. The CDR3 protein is CASSQDKGRVKGGELFF. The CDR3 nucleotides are TGCGCCAGCAGCCAAGATAAGGGCAGGGTAAAGGGCGGGGAGCTGTTTTTT.

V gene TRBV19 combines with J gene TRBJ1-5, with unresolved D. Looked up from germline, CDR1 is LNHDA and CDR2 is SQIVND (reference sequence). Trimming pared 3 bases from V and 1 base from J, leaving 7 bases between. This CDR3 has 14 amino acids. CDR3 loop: CASSIRESNQPQHF. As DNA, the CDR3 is TGTGCCAGTAGTATTCGAGAGAGCAATCAGCCCCAGCATTTT.

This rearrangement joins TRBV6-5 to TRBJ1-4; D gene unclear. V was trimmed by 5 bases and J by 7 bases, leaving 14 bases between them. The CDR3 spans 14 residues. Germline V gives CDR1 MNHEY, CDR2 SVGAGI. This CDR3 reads CASSRTQRSEKLFF. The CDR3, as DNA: TGTGCCAGCAGTAGGACTCAGAGGAGTGAAAAACTGTTTTTT.